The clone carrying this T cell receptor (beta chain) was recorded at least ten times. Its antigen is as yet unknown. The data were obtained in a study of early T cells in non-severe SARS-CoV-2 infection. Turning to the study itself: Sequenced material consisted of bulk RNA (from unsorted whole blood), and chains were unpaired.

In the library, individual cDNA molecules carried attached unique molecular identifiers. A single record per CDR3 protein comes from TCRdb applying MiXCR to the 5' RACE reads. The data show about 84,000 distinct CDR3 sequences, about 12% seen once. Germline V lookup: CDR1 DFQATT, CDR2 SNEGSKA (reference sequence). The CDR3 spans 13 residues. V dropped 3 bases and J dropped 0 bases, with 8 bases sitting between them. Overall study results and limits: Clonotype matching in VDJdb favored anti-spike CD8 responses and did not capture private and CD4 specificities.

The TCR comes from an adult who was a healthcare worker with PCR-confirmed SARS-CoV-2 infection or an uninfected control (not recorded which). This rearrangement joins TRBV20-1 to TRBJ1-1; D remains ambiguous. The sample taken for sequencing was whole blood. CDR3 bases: TGCAGTGCTAGGCGGACGGTGAACACTGAAGCTTTCTTT. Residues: CSARRTVNTEAFF.